The T cell receptor beta chain under discussion was sequenced for a study of shared clonotypes between healthy human individuals. Findings and limits, study-wide: Large sequencing depth failed to make sorted-subset sequencing complete, rarefaction showed.

In the naive CD8 group, cells lacked CD45RO and were positively selected for CCR7, so terminally differentiated effector memory CD45RA+ cells were left out. The table lists this clone with a few counts. Its matching antigen is unknown. The CDR3 runs 15 residues. Germline V gene sequence: CDR1 SGDLS, CDR2 YYNGEE. V was cut by 0 bases and J by 4 bases, with 13 bases left in between. This table comes from immunoSEQ multiplex PCR, and its TCRdb copy is limited to in-frame clones, with some not included. The sample holds some 2.1 million clones, over 85% seen once. The clonotype originates from a man between 18 and 29 years old in good health. Some clones in this sample may be carry-over from other donors' samples. Input material: naive CD8+ T cells from PBMCs. This chain joins TRBV9 and TRBJ1-1; the D is unclear. CDR3 coding DNA: TGTGCCAGCAGCGTAGGCCTCGGGAGAGGCACTGAAGCTTTCTTT. Amino acids: CASSVGLGRGTEAFF. The full variable domain, in which reference TRBV9 and TRBJ1-1 provide the parts outside the CDR3, is DSGVTQTPKHLITATGQRVTLRCSPRSGDLSVYWYQQSLDQGLQFLIQYYNGEERAKGNILERFSAQQFPDLHSELNLSSLELGDSALYFCASSVGLGRGTEAFFGQGTRLTVV.